This is a list of T cell receptor beta chains from one sample in a study of blood T cell repertoires in COVID-19. The assay was immunoSEQ multiplex PCR, and TCRdb's table has in-frame clones only and misses some. The table lists about 73,000 clones, roughly three quarters of them singletons, with under 2.5% in the top ten. The sequencing input was peripheral blood. Receptors originate from a man aged 65 to 85 with COVID-19, enrolled during active disease. Each CDR3 is given with its conserved first and last residue. The D gene is left open where the match is weak. The size entry is marked missing in some rows and otherwise reads once, few, many or a size class.

.	15	TRBV19	TRBJ2-1	TRBD1	CASGGMGRGHYEQFF	TGTGCCAGTGGGGGAATGGGCAGGGGGCACTATGAGCAGTTCTTC
.	14	TRBV11-3	TRBJ2-1	TRBD1	CASSGQGSYNEQFF	TGTGCCAGCAGCGGACAGGGGAGCTACAATGAGCAGTTCTTC
.	13	TRBV11-2	TRBJ2-7	.	CASSSPRVYEQYF	TGTGCCAGCAGCTCGCCCAGGGTTTACGAGCAGTACTTC
once	15	TRBV11-2	TRBJ1-1	.	CASSFMIGQGTEAFF	TGTGCCAGCAGCTTTATGATCGGGCAGGGGACTGAAGCTTTCTTT
.	15	TRBV5-4	TRBJ2-2	TRBD1	CASSIGQGYGGELFF	TGTGCCAGCTCTATTGGACAGGGTTATGGCGGGGAGCTGTTTTTT
.	17	TRBV28	TRBJ1-2	TRBD1	CASSLYPFGQGAYGYTF	TGTGCCAGCAGTTTATATCCGTTCGGACAGGGGGCCTATGGCTACACCTTC
.	15	TRBV5-5	TRBJ1-5	.	CASSLGGGSNQPQHF	TGTGCCAGCAGCTTGGGAGGCGGTAGCAATCAGCCCCAGCATTTT
.	13	TRBV28	TRBJ1-2	TRBD1	CKAGDRGLNGYTF	TGTAAGGCCGGGGACAGGGGTCTAAATGGCTACACCTTC
.	13	TRBV7-2	TRBJ2-7	.	CASSVGISYEQYF	TGTGCCAGCAGCGTCGGGATCTCCTACGAGCAGTACTTC
.	15	TRBV19	TRBJ1-5	TRBD1	CASRSGQGWNQPQHF	TGTGCCAGTAGGTCGGGACAGGGTTGGAATCAGCCCCAGCATTTT
.	14	TRBV15	TRBJ2-5	.	CATSKGGGRETQYF	TGTGCCACCAGCAAGGGGGGAGGGAGGGAGACCCAGTACTTC
.	15	TRBV5-6	TRBJ1-5	.	CASSLREYGNQPQHF	TGTGCCAGCAGCTTGAGGGAGTACGGTAATCAGCCCCAGCATTTT
.	11	TRBV6-2/TRBV6-3	TRBJ2-1	.	CASSLYNEQFF	TGTGCCAGCAGTTTATACAATGAGCAGTTCTTC
.	15	TRBV5-1	TRBJ2-7	TRBD1	CASSRATGLTHEQYF	TGCGCCAGCAGCCGCGCGACAGGGTTGACCCACGAGCAGTACTTC
.	14	TRBV5-4	TRBJ1-1	.	CASSLPGGNTEAFF	TGTGCCAGCAGCTTACCGGGGGGGAACACTGAAGCTTTCTTT
few	16	TRBV3-1/TRBV3-2	TRBJ1-6	TRBD1	CASSQPGQGGGSPLHF	TGTGCCAGCAGCCAACCTGGACAGGGTGGCGGTTCACCCCTCCACTTT
.	14	TRBV7-8	TRBJ1-1	.	CASSLTETYTEAFF	TGTGCCAGCAGCTTAACCGAGACTTACACTGAAGCTTTCTTT
.	15	TRBV14	TRBJ2-1	.	CASSPFAGSYNEQFF	TGTGCCAGCAGCCCGTTTGCCGGCTCCTACAATGAGCAGTTCTTC
.	15	TRBV15	TRBJ2-4	.	CATTQGLAVRNIQYF	TGTGCCACCACCCAGGGGCTAGCGGTTAGGAACATTCAGTACTTC
.	16	TRBV3-1/TRBV3-2	TRBJ2-7	.	CASSQDRRVYSYEQYF	TGTGCCAGCAGCCAAGATAGGCGGGTGTACTCCTACGAGCAGTACTTC
.	13	TRBV5-1	TRBJ2-3	.	CASSFPGTDTQYF	TGCGCCAGCAGCTTTCCAGGTACAGATACGCAGTATTTT
.	16	TRBV6-6	TRBJ2-1	.	CASSYVALARNNEQFF	TGTGCCAGCAGTTACGTCGCGCTAGCGCGGAACAATGAGCAGTTCTTC
.	13	TRBV7-2	TRBJ2-1	.	CASSSSPGTSQFF	TGTGCCAGCAGCTCCTCCCCCGGGACTTCGCAGTTCTTC
.	12	TRBV12-3/TRBV12-4	TRBJ1-6	.	CASSFPGSPLHF	TGTGCCAGCAGTTTTCCAGGCTCACCCCTCCACTTT
.	16	TRBV14	TRBJ2-7	.	CASSQGWGTPAAEQYF	TGTGCCAGCAGCCAAGGGTGGGGGACACCTGCCGCCGAGCAGTACTTC
.	14	TRBV29-1	TRBJ2-1	.	CSSHRDNNYNEQFF	TGCAGCAGCCACCGGGACAATAACTACAATGAGCAGTTCTTC
few	17	TRBV5-6	TRBJ2-6	.	CASSLGQMNSGANVLTF	TGTGCCAGCAGCTTGGGGCAAATGAACTCTGGGGCCAACGTCCTGACTTTC
medium-sized	14	TRBV27	TRBJ2-5	TRBD2	CASRLAGGPETQYF	TGTGCCAGCCGACTAGCGGGAGGACCGGAGACCCAGTACTTC
.	15	TRBV7-8	TRBJ1-3	.	CASSFIQGTGNTIYF	TGTGCCAGCAGCTTCATACAGGGTACTGGAAACACCATATATTTT
.	16	TRBV6-2/TRBV6-3	TRBJ2-3	.	CASSYGASPRTDTQYF	TGTGCCAGCAGTTACGGGGCTAGTCCGCGCACAGATACGCAGTATTTT
.	13	TRBV6-5	TRBJ1-3	.	CASTTGSGNTIYF	TGTGCCAGCACAACAGGATCTGGAAACACCATATATTTT
once	15	TRBV9	TRBJ2-2	.	CASSSRQGHGGELFF	TGTGCCAGCAGCTCGCGCCAGGGGCACGGCGGGGAGCTGTTTTTT
.	11	TRBV3-1/TRBV3-2	TRBJ1-4	.	CASQGNEKLFF	TGTGCCAGCCAGGGGAATGAAAAACTGTTTTTT
.	14	TRBV6-2/TRBV6-3	TRBJ2-7	.	CASSYSPGTYEQYF	TGTGCCAGCAGTTACTCGCCAGGAACCTACGAGCAGTACTTC
.	16	TRBV4-3	TRBJ2-1	TRBD2	CASSQGTSYSNNEQFF	TGCGCCAGCAGCCAAGGGACTAGCTATTCGAACAATGAGCAGTTCTTC
.	16	TRBV19	TRBJ1-6	TRBD1	CASSIFGRDRGSPLHF	TGTGCCAGTAGTATTTTTGGTCGGGACAGGGGATCACCCCTCCACTTT
.	15	TRBV5-1	TRBJ1-3	TRBD1	CASSSTGQKGNTIYF	TGCGCCAGCAGCTCGACAGGGCAAAAGGGAAACACCATATATTTT
many	16	TRBV7-9	TRBJ2-1	TRBD2	CASSVIGTSGINEQFF	TGTGCCAGCAGCGTTATAGGGACTAGCGGAATCAATGAGCAGTTCTTC
.	16	TRBV4-2	TRBJ2-1	TRBD2	CASSQGRAGAGNEQFF	TGTGCCAGCAGCCAGGGGAGGGCGGGAGCGGGTAATGAGCAGTTCTTC
.	18	TRBV25-1	TRBJ1-1	TRBD1	CASPTLPLYIRVQGGAFF	TGTGCCAGCCCTACTCTCCCCCTCTATATAAGGGTACAGGGGGGGGCTTTCTTT
.	14	TRBV6-5	TRBJ1-4	.	CASGRAQRGEKLFF	TGTGCCAGCGGCAGGGCGCAGCGGGGTGAAAAACTGTTTTTT
.	14	TRBV25-1	TRBJ1-1	.	CASSEHGENTEAFF	TGTGCCAGCAGTGAACACGGTGAAAACACTGAAGCTTTCTTT
.	16	TRBV4-1	TRBJ1-5	.	CASSLRLVGSNQPQHF	TGCGCCAGCAGCCTTCGACTTGTCGGTAGCAATCAGCCCCAGCATTTT
.	13	TRBV29-1	TRBJ2-7	TRBD2	CSVRGGRSYEQYF	TGCAGCGTCCGGGGAGGGAGGTCCTACGAGCAGTACTTC
.	14	TRBV29-1	TRBJ1-3	.	CSVDRGISGNTIYF	TGCAGCGTTGACAGGGGTATCTCCGGAAACACCATATATTTT
.	17	TRBV5-1	TRBJ2-5	TRBD2	CASSKTSGGLIGETQYF	TGCGCCAGCAGCAAGACTAGCGGGGGCCTCATAGGAGAGACCCAGTACTTC
.	17	TRBV3-1/TRBV3-2	TRBJ2-5	TRBD2	CASSQVRTSDLQETQYF	TGTGCCAGCAGCCAAGTCAGGACTAGCGATCTCCAAGAGACCCAGTACTTC
many	15	TRBV2	TRBJ1-5	.	CASTVGDYSNQPQHF	TGTGCCAGCACCGTCGGTGACTATAGCAATCAGCCCCAGCATTTT
.	15	TRBV4-2	TRBJ2-2	TRBD1	CASSQGTGGPGELFF	TGTGCCAGCAGCCAAGGGACAGGGGGCCCCGGGGAGCTGTTTTTT
.	15	TRBV10-3	TRBJ2-5	.	CAIKGTEAIAETQYF	TGTGCCATCAAGGGCACGGAAGCGATAGCGGAGACCCAGTACTTC
.	15	TRBV6-5	TRBJ2-2	TRBD2	CASSLGLASLAELFF	TGTGCCAGCAGTTTGGGACTAGCTTCCCTTGCGGAGCTGTTTTTT
.	12	TRBV5-7	TRBJ1-4	.	CARGAYDEKLFF	TGTGCCAGGGGGGCCTACGATGAAAAACTGTTTTTT
.	13	TRBV5-1	TRBJ2-7	.	CASSLGPGDEQYF	TGCGCCAGCAGCTTGGGCCCAGGCGACGAGCAGTACTTC
.	15	TRBV10-3	TRBJ2-1	TRBD2	CAINPGGSSYNEQFF	TGTGCCATCAATCCGGGGGGTAGCTCCTACAATGAGCAGTTCTTC
.	17	TRBV18	TRBJ2-1	.	CASSPALRLGGYNEQFF	TGTGCCAGCTCACCCGCTCTAAGGTTGGGGGGCTACAATGAGCAGTTCTTC
.	15	TRBV5-1	TRBJ2-1	TRBD2	CASSLASGSLNEQFF	TGCGCCAGCAGCTTGGCTAGCGGGAGTTTAAATGAGCAGTTCTTC
.	14	TRBV6-2/TRBV6-3	TRBJ1-1	.	CASSPGGANTEAFF	TGTGCCAGCAGTCCGGGGGGGGCGAACACTGAAGCTTTCTTT
.	13	TRBV27	TRBJ1-2	TRBD1	CASRRRDRVGYTF	TGTGCCAGCAGGAGACGGGACAGAGTAGGCTACACCTTC
.	13	TRBV19	TRBJ1-1	.	CASATGGNTEAFF	TGTGCCAGTGCGACAGGAGGGAACACTGAAGCTTTCTTT